This TCR beta chain emerged from a study of blood T cell repertoires in COVID-19. The overall study: Samples taken during acute and convalescent COVID-19 were collected in the United States, Italy and Spain. T cells, B-cell-depleted T cells, or PBMCs provided the cDNA or gDNA that served as material.

Original processing methods: Counts of nucleated cells, estimated from reference gene primer amplification, were obtained. This table comes from immunoSEQ multiplex PCR, and its TCRdb copy is limited to in-frame clones, with some not included. The DNA was the basis for D and trimming; V, J and clone size are from that table. The sample shows 200,000 to 250,000 clones, approximately 80% of them seen only once. The CDR3 extends over 15 amino acids. Germline CDR1 SGHDN, CDR2 FVKESK. Between the trimmed V and J ends, which lost 1 base and 3 bases, there was a span of 10 bases. The specimen sequenced was peripheral blood. The V gene is TRBV14, the J gene TRBJ2-4; tentative D call: TRBD2 (5 bases). The clonotype originates from a woman of 80 years or more with COVID-19, enrolled during active disease. CDR3 DNA: TGTGCCAGCAGCCAAGGAGGGATGGTCAAAAACATTCAGTACTTC. Its protein product is CASSQGGMVKNIQYF.